This T cell receptor (beta chain) emerged from a study of T cell responses to AZD1222 COVID-19 vaccine. Study-level findings and limits: Across the whole spike, CD4 TCRs peaked at regions 160-218 and 743-854.

Remarks on this clone: What it recognizes is unknown.

Clones were read by immunoSEQ multiplex PCR, and TCRdb kept only the in-frame ones, dropping some. This table has 100,000 to 150,000 clones, roughly 90% appearing once. The germline CDR1 and CDR2 sequences are KGHDR and SFDVKD. V was clipped by 5 bases and J by 6 bases, with 15 bases between them. The CDR3 extends over 14 amino acids. Sequenced here: peripheral blood, sampled on day 0 of AZD1222 vaccination. This clonotype was obtained from an adult in good health. The rearrangement links TRBV24-1 to TRBJ1-1; the D is unclear. The CDR3 sequence: CATSAPGKGAEAFF. As DNA, the CDR3 is TGTGCCACCAGTGCCCCGGGCAAGGGTGCTGAAGCTTTCTTT.